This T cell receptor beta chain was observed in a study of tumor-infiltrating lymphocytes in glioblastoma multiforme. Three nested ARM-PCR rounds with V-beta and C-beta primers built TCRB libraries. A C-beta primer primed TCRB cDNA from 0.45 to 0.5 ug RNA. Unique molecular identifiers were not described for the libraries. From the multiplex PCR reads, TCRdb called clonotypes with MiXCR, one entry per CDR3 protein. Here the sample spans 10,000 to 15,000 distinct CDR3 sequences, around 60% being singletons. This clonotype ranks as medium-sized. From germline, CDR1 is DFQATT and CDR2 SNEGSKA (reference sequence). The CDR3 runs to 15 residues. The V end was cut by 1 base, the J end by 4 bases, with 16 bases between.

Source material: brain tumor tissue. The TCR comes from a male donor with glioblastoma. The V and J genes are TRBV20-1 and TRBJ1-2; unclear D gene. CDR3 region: CSARGLAADPYGYTF. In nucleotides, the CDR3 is TGCAGTGCTAGAGGGCTGGCAGCGGACCCCTATGGCTACACCTTC.